The 7 T cell receptor beta chains below were found in one sample sequenced in a study of cytomegalovirus exposure and HLA in healthy donors. The PCR employed 60 Vbeta primers together with 13 Jbeta primers. Clones were read by immunoSEQ multiplex PCR, and TCRdb kept only the in-frame ones, dropping some. The sample includes approximately 150,000 clones, around two thirds of them seen just once. The specimen sequenced was PBMCs. These receptors all come from a man aged 30 to 45 in good health and CMV-seropositive.

The rearrangement joins TRBV5-1 to TRBJ2-5, with TRBD2 identical over 13 bases. The CDR3 is made up of 16 amino acids. With 7 bases clipped from V and 4 bases from J, the junction kept 10 bases outside the gene matches. Per germline, CDR1 SGHRS and CDR2 YFSETQ. CDR3 residues: CASSDGTSGTRETQYF. CDR3 DNA: TGCGCCAGCTCCGATGGGACTAGCGGGACTCGAGAGACCCAGTACTTC.

The V and J genes are TRBV6-5 and TRBJ2-1; 13 bases are a match to TRBD2. J lost 6 bases, V lost 5 bases, and 4 bases had no gene match. The CDR3 consists of 15 residues. CDR1 and CDR2 from the germline V gene are MNHEY and SVGAGI. The CDR3 is CASSPGLAGTNEQFF. The CDR3 DNA follows: TGTGCCAGCAGTCCGGGACTAGCGGGAACCAATGAGCAGTTCTTC.

On this clone: Germline and junction disagree at one end, which may indicate a read error. The CDR3 is CASSPGATETQYF. CDR3 bases: TGTGCTAGCAGCCCAGGGGCGACGGAGACCCAGTACTTC. V gene TRBV7-7 combines with J gene TRBJ2-5; TRBD1 is a possible D gene (6 bases). CDR1 and CDR2 (germline): SSHAT, FNYEAQ (reference sequence). The CDR3 consists of 13 residues.

This clone was seen a single time. This chain uses TRBV27 with TRBJ2-7; 8 bases are a match to TRBD1. CDR1 MNHEY and CDR2 SMNVEV come from the germline V gene (reference sequence). The CDR3 spans 15 residues. J lost 1 base, V lost 5 bases, and 7 bases had no gene match. CDR3 protein: CASSGIGQGSYEQYF. For the CDR3, the DNA is TGTGCCAGCAGTGGTATAGGACAGGGTTCCTACGAGCAGTACTTC.

This clone was recorded only once. The chain uses TRBV4-1 and TRBJ2-3; TRBD1 might be the D (6 bases). Between the trimmed V and J ends, which lost 6 bases and 2 bases, there was a span of 15 bases. Germline-derived CDR1 and CDR2 are MGHRA and YSYEKL. The CDR3 covers 15 residues. This CDR3 reads CASSRQVRATDTQYF. CDR3 nucleotide sequence: TGCGCCAGCAGTCGACAGGTTCGGGCCACAGATACGCAGTATTTT.

The chain uses TRBV11-3 and TRBJ2-1; D might be TRBD2 (6 bases). The CDR3 extends over 15 amino acids. The V end lost 5 bases, the J end lost 0 bases, and 11 bases lay between the germline ends. Germline V gene lookup returns CDR1 SGHNT and CDR2 YENEEA. DNA for the CDR3: TGTGCCAGCAGCCTAGCGCCGAGCTCCTACAATGAGCAGTTCTTC. This translates into CASSLAPSSYNEQFF.

This clone appeared a single time. This chain uses TRBV18 with TRBJ1-1, with 8 bases lining up with TRBD1. Trimming took 3 bases from V and 1 from J; bases not matched to a gene: 7. Germline V lookup: CDR1 KGHSH, CDR2 LQKENI. This CDR3 has 16 amino acids. The CDR3 nucleotides read TGTGCCAGCTCACCTTATCGACAGGGGCGGAACACTGAAGCTTTCTTT. Its translation is CASSPYRQGRNTEAFF. The full variable domain, completed using reference TRBV18 and TRBJ1-1, is NAGVMQNPRHLVRRRGQEARLRCSPMKGHSHVYWYRQLPEEGLKFMVYLQKENIIDESGMPKERFSAEFPKEGPSILRIQQVVRGDSAAYFCASSPYRQGRNTEAFFGQGTRLTVV.